The sequence of this T cell receptor (beta chain) was determined in a study of blood T cell repertoires in COVID-19. Study-wide background: COVID-19 samples from acute and convalescent phases originated in the United States, Italy and Spain. T cells, B-cell-depleted T cells, or PBMCs supplied cDNA or gDNA.

Authors' analysis steps: Estimation of nucleated cell counts was performed using reference gene primer amplification. The protocol was immunoSEQ multiplex PCR, while the TCRdb copy is restricted to in-frame clones and leaves out a portion. For V, J and clone size, that table is used; D and trimming come from the DNA. The sample holds 200,000 to 300,000 clones, about 88% seen once. Per the germline V gene, CDR1 is ENHRY and CDR2 is SYGVKD. J gave up 7 bases and V 11 bases, and 8 bases lay outside the gene matches. The CDR3 is 12 amino acids. This chain uses TRBV10-3 with TRBJ1-1; 9 nucleotides agree with TRBD1. Source material: peripheral blood. The TCR comes from a man under 40 with active or convalescent COVID-19. The CDR3 region is CAAGQGSFEAFF. The CDR3 nucleotides read TGTGCCGCAGGACAGGGGAGTTTTGAAGCTTTCTTT.